The source of this T cell receptor (beta chain) is a study of CD8+ T cells in alopecia areata. About the study: The investigators scored severity in treated patients by the percentage of affected scalp area. The study's findings and limits: Many expanded lesional clones stayed in scalp and blood while on tofacitinib.

For this clone: Its cognate antigen is unknown.

Treatment noted: oral pan-JAK inhibitor, 5-10 mg twice daily. The researchers isolated CD4+ and CD8+ T cells from PBMCs by sorting. Reverse transcribed after extraction, RNA yielded cDNA as the sequencing template. The assay was immunoSEQ multiplex PCR, and TCRdb's table has in-frame clones only and misses some. The data hold 110,000 to 150,000 clones, with 54% observed a single time. Sequences were derived from CD8+ T cells sorted from blood, sampled at week 4, from a patient treated with tofacitinib. The clonotype originates from a human donor with alopecia areata.

The CDR3 sequence: CATKWGARSYEQYF. For the CDR3, the DNA is TGTGCCACCAAGTGGGGGGCGCGGTCCTACGAGCAGTACTTC. The gene calls are TRBV19 and TRBJ2-7, with D perhaps matching TRBD1 or TRBD2 (6 bases each). Germline-derived CDR1 and CDR2 are LNHDA and SQIVND (reference sequence). The CDR3 covers 14 residues. The V end was cut by 10 bases, the J end by 1 base, with 17 bases between. Full variable domain (remainder filled in from reference TRBV19 and TRBJ2-7): DGGITQSPKYLFRKEGQNVTLSCEQNLNHDAMYWYRQDPGQGLRLIYYSQIVNDFQKGDIAEGYSVSREKKESFPLTVTSAQKNPTAFYLCATKWGARSYEQYFGPGTRLTVT.